This TCR beta chain was recovered during a study of blood T cell repertoires in COVID-19. In the study overall: Donors in the United States, Italy and Spain gave samples during acute or convalescent COVID-19. The analysed material was cDNA or gDNA that came from T cells, B-cell-depleted T cells, or PBMCs.

V trimming: 6 bases; J trimming: 1 base; junction bases outside the gene matches: 7. The CDR3 has 15 residues. CDR1 is LNHDA and CDR2 is SQIVND in the germline V gene (reference sequence). Under the authors' procedure: Counts of nucleated cells, estimated from reference gene primer amplification, were obtained. This table comes from immunoSEQ multiplex PCR, and its TCRdb copy is limited to in-frame clones, with some not included. The DNA was the basis for D and trimming; V, J and clone size are from that table. The sample lists roughly 670,000 clones, 85% to 90% seen once, with about 0.26% in the top ten.

The TCR comes from a young woman with acute or convalescent COVID-19. The chain employs TRBV19 and TRBJ1-1; TRBD1 matches at 8 bases. Sequenced: peripheral blood. In DNA form, the CDR3 reads TGTGCCAGTAGCCTATTCGGACAGGGGAACACTGAAGCTTTCTTT. This gives the protein CASSLFGQGNTEAFF.